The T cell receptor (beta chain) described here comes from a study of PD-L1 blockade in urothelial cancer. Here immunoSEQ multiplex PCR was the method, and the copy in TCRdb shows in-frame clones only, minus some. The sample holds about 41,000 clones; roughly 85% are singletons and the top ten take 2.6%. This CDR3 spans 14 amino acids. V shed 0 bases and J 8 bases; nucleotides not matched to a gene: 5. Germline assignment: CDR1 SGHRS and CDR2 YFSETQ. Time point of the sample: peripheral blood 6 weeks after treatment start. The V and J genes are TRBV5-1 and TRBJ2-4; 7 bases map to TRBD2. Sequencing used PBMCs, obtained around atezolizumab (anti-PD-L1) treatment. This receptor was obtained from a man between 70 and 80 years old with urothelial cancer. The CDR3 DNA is TGCGCCAGCAGCTTGGAGCGGGGAAGGGACATTCAGTACTTC. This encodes CASSLERGRDIQYF. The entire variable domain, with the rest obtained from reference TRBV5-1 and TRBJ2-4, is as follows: KAGVTQTPRYLIKTRGQQVTLSCSPISGHRSVSWYQQTPGQGLQFLFEYFSETQRNKGNFPGRFSGRQFSNSRSEMNVSTLELGDSALYLCASSLERGRDIQYFGAGTRLSVL.